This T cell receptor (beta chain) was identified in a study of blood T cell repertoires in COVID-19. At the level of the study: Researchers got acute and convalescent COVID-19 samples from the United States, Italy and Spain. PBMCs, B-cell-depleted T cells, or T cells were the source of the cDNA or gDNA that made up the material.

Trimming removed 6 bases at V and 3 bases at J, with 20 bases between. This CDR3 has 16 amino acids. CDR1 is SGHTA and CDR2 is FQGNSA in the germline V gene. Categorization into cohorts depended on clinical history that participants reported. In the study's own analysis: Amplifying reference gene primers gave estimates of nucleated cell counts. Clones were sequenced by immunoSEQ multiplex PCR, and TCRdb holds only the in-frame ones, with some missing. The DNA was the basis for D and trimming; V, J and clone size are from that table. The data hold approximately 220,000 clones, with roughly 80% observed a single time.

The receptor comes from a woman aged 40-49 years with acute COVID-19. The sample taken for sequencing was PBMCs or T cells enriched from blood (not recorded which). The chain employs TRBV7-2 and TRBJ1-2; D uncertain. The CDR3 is CASRFAGVSGDYGYTF. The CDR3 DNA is TGTGCCAGCAGGTTCGCCGGGGTGTCAGGAGACTATGGCTACACCTTC.